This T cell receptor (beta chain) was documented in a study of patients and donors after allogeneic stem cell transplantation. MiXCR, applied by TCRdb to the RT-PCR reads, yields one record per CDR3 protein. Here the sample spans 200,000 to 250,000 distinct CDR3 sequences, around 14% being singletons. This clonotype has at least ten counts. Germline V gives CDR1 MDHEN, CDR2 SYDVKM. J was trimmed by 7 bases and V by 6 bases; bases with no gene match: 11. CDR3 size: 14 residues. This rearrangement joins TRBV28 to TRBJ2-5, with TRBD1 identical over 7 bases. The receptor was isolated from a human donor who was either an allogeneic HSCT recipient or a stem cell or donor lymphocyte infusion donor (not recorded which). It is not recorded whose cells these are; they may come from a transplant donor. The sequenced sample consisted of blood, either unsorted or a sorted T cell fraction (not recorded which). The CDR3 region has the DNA TGTGCCAGCAGGGAAGGGACAGAAGAAGGGACCCAGTACTTC. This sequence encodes CASREGTEEGTQYF.